The 30 T cell receptor beta chains below come from one sample, sequenced in a study of T-cell memory formation after mild COVID-19. MiXCR, applied by TCRdb to the 5' RACE reads, yields one record per CDR3 protein. Of about 610,000 distinct CDR3 sequences in the sample, roughly 17% are singletons; the top ten hold around 7.8%. The specimen sequenced was PBMCs or a T cell subset sorted from them (not recorded which). These receptors originate from an adult woman who had mild COVID-19 (a few samples of this study predate the infection). Cell type and time point are not known.

The rearrangement links TRBV19 to TRBJ1-1, with D maybe TRBD1 (5 bases). Trimming cost V 0 bases and J 1 base, with 9 bases left between them. Germline V lookup: CDR1 LNHDA, CDR2 SQIVND (reference sequence). The CDR3 extends over 15 amino acids. The CDR3 region is CASSIDPTGNTEAFF. The DNA of the CDR3 is TGTGCCAGTAGTATAGACCCCACAGGGAACACTGAAGCTTTCTTT.

The J gene is TRBJ2-7, the V gene TRBV11-3, with TRBD1 as a possible D gene (7 bases). Trimming pared 6 bases from V and 3 bases from J, leaving 18 bases between. The CDR3 has 15 residues. Germline CDR1 and CDR2: SGHNT and YENEEA. In DNA, the CDR3 is TGTGCCAGCAGTTCCCCCGGCAGGGGGGACTACGAGCAGTACTTC. It is translated as CASSSPGRGDYEQYF.

The sample holds a few counts of this clonotype. This chain joins TRBV5-1 and TRBJ2-1, with TRBD1 matching over 8 bases. The germline gives CDR1 SGHRS, CDR2 YFSETQ. After removal of 4 bases from V and 6 bases from J, the junction contained 12 bases not matched to a gene. CDR3 length: 16 amino acids. The CDR3 nucleotides are TGCGCCAGCAGCAAAGGACAGGGCAGCGACTCCAATGAGCAGTTCTTC. Amino acid sequence: CASSKGQGSDSNEQFF.

In this sample, this clonotype turned up a few times. This chain's CDR3 is CATSRGVISLYNEQFF. The CDR3 nucleotides are TGTGCCACCAGCAGAGGAGTGATATCCCTCTACAATGAGCAGTTCTTC. The rearrangement joins TRBV15 to TRBJ2-1; D is unclear. CDR3 size: 16 residues. Trimming cost V 1 base and J 3 bases, with 13 bases left between them. From germline, CDR1 is LNHNV and CDR2 YYDKDF (reference sequence).

The genes are TRBV5-1 and TRBJ1-2, with TRBD1 matching over 10 bases. Germline V gene lookup returns CDR1 SGHRS and CDR2 YFSETQ. With V trimmed by 0 bases and J by 8 bases, 7 bases remained unmatched. This CDR3 has 15 amino acids. The CDR3 spells CASSLGDRGVGGYTF. CDR3 bases: TGCGCCAGCAGCTTGGGGGACAGGGGAGTCGGCGGCTACACCTTC.

In this sample, this clonotype turned up a few times. The chain links TRBV3-1 to TRBJ1-4; possible D gene TRBD1, 5 bases. This CDR3 comprises 16 residues. Trimming removed 4 bases from V and 7 bases from J, with 19 bases in between. Germline assignment: CDR1 LGHDT and CDR2 YNNKEL (reference sequence). DNA of the CDR3: TGTGCCAGCAGCCCCTCCGGGACGGCGCGGGGTGAAAAACTGTTTTTT. Amino acid sequence: CASSPSGTARGEKLFF.

This clonotype was detected a few times. The V call is TRBV4-3, the J call TRBJ1-1; D not resolved. The CDR3 contains 14 residues. Trimming took 0 bases from V and 10 from J, leaving 15 bases between them. Germline lookup yields CDR1 LGHNA and CDR2 YSLEER. This CDR3 reads CASSQDQVYLGAFF. The DNA for the CDR3 is TGCGCCAGCAGCCAAGATCAAGTGTATCTTGGAGCTTTCTTT.

V gene TRBV14 combines with J gene TRBJ1-6, with D tentatively TRBD1 (6 bases). The CDR3 length is 15 residues. From germline, CDR1 is SGHDN and CDR2 FVKESK. Trimming pared 3 bases from V and 7 bases from J, leaving 13 bases between. CDR3 loop: CASSHDRIGNSPLHF. The CDR3 DNA reads as TGTGCCAGCAGCCATGACAGGATTGGAAATTCACCCCTCCACTTT.

The rearrangement uses TRBV7-8 and TRBJ1-5, with TRBD1 matching 8 bases. With V trimmed by 2 bases and J by 3 bases, 6 bases remained unmatched. Germline V gene sequence: CDR1 SGHVS, CDR2 FQNEAQ. This CDR3 has 16 residues. CDR3 protein: CASSLPGTGVNQPQHF. The CDR3 DNA follows: TGTGCCAGCAGCTTACCCGGGACAGGCGTCAATCAGCCCCAGCATTTT.

This chain connects TRBV6-2 or TRBV6-3 to TRBJ2-2, with D perhaps matching TRBD2 (6 bases). This CDR3 contains 15 residues. With 8 bases removed from V and 6 bases from J, the gap between germline ends came to 19 bases. Germline V gene lookup returns CDR1 MNHEY and CDR2 SVGEGT. The DNA of the CDR3 is TGTGCCAGCGACACCCCGGGACTCCTTTCCGGGGAGCTGTTTTTT. Translation gives CASDTPGLLSGELFF.

The table lists this clonotype with a few counts. The J gene is TRBJ2-7, the V gene TRBV24-1; D not certain. Trimming left V 3 bases short and J 0 bases short, with 11 bases between. In germline, CDR1 is KGHDR, CDR2 SFDVKD. There are 15 residues in the CDR3. The CDR3 bases are TGTGCCACCAGTGATCGGACGGAGAGCTCCTACGAGCAGTACTTC. Translating it yields CATSDRTESSYEQYF.

This clonotype was seen more than once but under ten times. The chain joins TRBV27 to TRBJ2-5; TRBD2 aligns across 9 bases. From germline, CDR1 is MNHEY and CDR2 SMNVEV (reference sequence). Trimming cost V 3 bases and J 5 bases; bases outside gene matches: 4. The CDR3 loop spans 14 amino acids. CDR3 residues: CASSFSGRMETQYF. In DNA form, the CDR3 reads TGTGCCAGCAGTTTTAGCGGGAGAATGGAGACCCAGTACTTC.

There are a few counts of this clonotype. The genes are TRBV5-6 and TRBJ2-3; 7 positions agree with TRBD2. Germline CDR1 reads SGHDT; CDR2 reads YYEEEE. The CDR3 totals 16 residues. After removal of 0 bases from V and 0 bases from J, the junction contained 4 bases not matched to a gene. CDR3 in amino acids: CASSLDGGSSTDTQYF. The CDR3 bases are TGTGCCAGCAGCTTGGACGGGGGGTCTAGCACAGATACGCAGTATTTT.

The chain recombines TRBV29-1 with TRBJ2-5, with 10 nucleotides matching TRBD2. The CDR3 covers 15 residues. Germline V gene sequence: CDR1 SQVTM, CDR2 ANQGSEA. V lost 2 bases, J lost 2 bases, and 5 bases stayed unmatched. The DNA of the CDR3 is TGCAGCGTTGAACTACTAGCGGGGTATCAAGAGACCCAGTACTTC. It codes for CSVELLAGYQETQYF.

This clonotype turned up a few times. The CDR3 is CSARGSTGPPYEQYF. The CDR3 coding sequence is TGCAGTGCTAGAGGCTCTACAGGGCCCCCCTACGAGCAGTACTTC. The gene calls are TRBV20-1 and TRBJ2-7, with D tentatively TRBD1 (6 bases). In germline, CDR1 is DFQATT, CDR2 SNEGSKA (reference sequence). The V gene lost 1 base and the J gene lost 2 bases, with 15 bases spanning the gap. The CDR3 consists of 15 residues.

This clonotype was counted between two and nine times. The chain couples TRBV6-2 or TRBV6-3 to TRBJ2-7, with 8 bases identical to TRBD2. The germline V gene has CDR1 MNHEY and CDR2 SVGEGT. CDR3 size: 16 residues. Trimming cost V 2 bases and J 5 bases; bases outside gene matches: 11. The CDR3 DNA is TGTGCCAGCAGTTACCGGGCAACGGGAGGGCCCAACGAGCAGTACTTC. Encoded protein: CASSYRATGGPNEQYF.

This clonotype was counted a few times. DNA of the CDR3: TGCAGCGTTCGGGACCACAGATACGAGCAGTACTTC. Protein: CSVRDHRYEQYF. The J gene is TRBJ2-7, the V gene TRBV29-1, with D perhaps TRBD1 or TRBD2 (5 bases each). V shed 5 bases and J shed 4 bases, with 12 bases lying between them. Germline loops: CDR1 SQVTM, CDR2 ANQGSEA. The CDR3 length is 12 residues.

The chain combines TRBV7-9 with TRBJ1-2; D may be TRBD1 (5 bases). Germline V lookup: CDR1 SEHNR, CDR2 FQNEAQ (reference sequence). V lost 5 bases and J lost 0, with 13 bases in between. CDR3 size: 15 residues. CDR3 nucleotides: TGTGCCAGCAGCAGAGGGTCGGGGGCTAACTATGGCTACACCTTC. This translates into CASSRGSGANYGYTF.

This clonotype has a count of ten or more. CDR3: CASSLTAGNGYTF. CDR3 DNA sequence: TGTGCCAGCAGCTTGACGGCAGGGAATGGCTACACCTTC. The chain is built from TRBV5-6 and TRBJ1-2, with D perhaps matching TRBD1 (5 bases). CDR3 length equals 13 residues. The V gene's germline CDR1 is SGHDT and CDR2 YYEEEE. V was shortened by 1 base and J by 6 bases, with 10 bases between the two germline ends.

The chain recombines TRBV12-3 or TRBV12-4 with TRBJ2-1, with TRBD2 matching 8 bases. The V segment lost 5 bases and the J segment 7 bases; nucleotides outside the gene matches: 10. This CDR3 contains 15 residues. The CDR3 nucleotides read TGTGCCAGCAGTCTGGGGAGCGGGAGTTGGAATGAGCAGTTCTTC. Protein product: CASSLGSGSWNEQFF.

The J gene is TRBJ1-5, the V gene TRBV6-2 or TRBV6-3; 11 positions match TRBD1. This CDR3 region has 20 residues. Trimming cost V 5 bases and J 7 bases; bases outside gene matches: 22. Germline-derived CDR1 and CDR2 are MNHEY and SVGEGT. CDR3: CASSGKPRDRGNFRIQPQHF. CDR3 nucleotides: TGTGCCAGCAGTGGGAAACCCCGGGACAGGGGGAACTTCAGGATCCAGCCCCAGCATTTT.

In this sample, this clonotype turned up many times. The rearrangement uses TRBV7-2 and TRBJ2-7; the match to TRBD2 covers 8 bases. The V segment lost 5 bases and the J segment 5 bases; nucleotides outside the gene matches: 11. The germline CDR1 and CDR2 sequences are SGHTA and FQGNSA. CDR3 size: 15 residues. The CDR3 protein is CASSPPGGAIHEQYF. Written as DNA, the CDR3 is TGTGCCAGCAGCCCCCCGGGGGGGGCGATCCACGAGCAGTACTTC.

The V call is TRBV7-9, the J call TRBJ1-4; 10 nucleotides line up with TRBD1. The CDR3 loop spans 14 amino acids. J was trimmed by 7 bases and V by 5 bases; bases with no gene match: 4. Germline values: CDR1 SEHNR, CDR2 FQNEAQ (reference sequence). The CDR3 nucleotides read TGTGCCAGCAGCACCGGGACAGGGGTTGAAAAACTGTTTTTT. This codes for CASSTGTGVEKLFF.

This clonotype came up a few times. CDR3 region: CSALGFGYTF. The CDR3 DNA reads TGCAGTGCTCTAGGCTTCGGCTACACCTTC. J is TRBJ1-2 and V is TRBV20-1; D gene unclear. Germline V gene sequence: CDR1 DFQATT, CDR2 SNEGSKA (reference sequence). The V gene lost 5 bases and the J gene lost 8 bases, with 9 bases spanning the gap. This CDR3 is built from 10 residues.

This clonotype showed up just a few times. The rearrangement joins TRBV4-3 to TRBJ1-1; D is unclear. Between the trimmed V and J ends, which lost 2 bases and 2 bases, there was a span of 12 bases. Germline V CDR1 and CDR2: LGHNA, YSLEER. CDR3 length equals 15 residues. CDR3 sequence (DNA): TGCGCCAGCAGCCAATTGCAGTCTATAAACACTGAAGCTTTCTTT. Its translation is CASSQLQSINTEAFF.

The V call is TRBV27, the J call TRBJ2-7; 7 nucleotides agree with TRBD1. Germline V gives CDR1 MNHEY, CDR2 SMNVEV (reference sequence). After removal of 5 bases from V and 0 bases from J, the junction contained 7 bases not matched to a gene. This CDR3 spans 15 amino acids. This CDR3 reads CASSEPTGSSYEQYF. The CDR3 coding sequence is TGTGCCAGCAGTGAGCCGACAGGGAGCTCCTACGAGCAGTACTTC.

This clonotype has a handful of counts. The chain has TRBV18 and TRBJ2-2; no reliable D call. Germline CDR1 KGHSH, CDR2 LQKENI. The germline V and J ends were trimmed by 1 base and 1 base, with 10 bases remaining between them. The length of the CDR3 is 16 residues. This CDR3 reads CASSPLLWKNTGELFF. CDR3 nucleotides: TGTGCCAGCTCACCACTTCTTTGGAAGAACACCGGGGAGCTGTTTTTT.

The J gene is TRBJ1-2, the V gene TRBV7-3, with 10 bases fitting TRBD1. This CDR3 has 15 residues. With V trimmed by 4 bases and J by 5 bases, 7 bases remained unmatched. Germline CDR1 reads SGHTA; CDR2 reads FQGTGA. The CDR3 DNA follows: TGTGCCAGCAGCTCAAACCCGGGACAGGGGTATGGCTACACCTTC. Translating it yields CASSSNPGQGYGYTF. Complete variable domain (other parts from reference TRBV7-3 and TRBJ1-2): GAGVSQTPSNKVTEKGKYVELRCDPISGHTALYWYRQSLGQGPEFLIYFQGTGAADDSGLPNDRFFAVRPEGSVSTLKIQRTERGDSAVYLCASSSNPGQGYGYTFGSGTRLTVV.

The chain couples TRBV20-1 to TRBJ2-3, with 11 bases lining up with TRBD2. Germline CDR1 and CDR2: DFQATT and SNEGSKA (reference sequence). This CDR3 region has 15 residues. V lost 1 base to trimming and J lost 3 bases; unmatched junction nucleotides: 3. The CDR3 loop reads CSARVLAGVTDTQYF. CDR3 sequence (DNA): TGCAGTGCTAGAGTACTAGCGGGGGTTACAGATACGCAGTATTTT.

The V gene is TRBV4-3, the J gene TRBJ2-1; 7 positions agree with TRBD2. The CDR3 spans 16 residues. With V trimmed by 0 bases and J by 4 bases, 6 bases remained unmatched. Germline V gene lookup returns CDR1 LGHNA and CDR2 YSLEER. Here the CDR3 reads CASSQDFMRGYNEQFF. The CDR3 DNA follows: TGCGCCAGCAGCCAAGATTTCATGCGGGGGTACAATGAGCAGTTCTTC.